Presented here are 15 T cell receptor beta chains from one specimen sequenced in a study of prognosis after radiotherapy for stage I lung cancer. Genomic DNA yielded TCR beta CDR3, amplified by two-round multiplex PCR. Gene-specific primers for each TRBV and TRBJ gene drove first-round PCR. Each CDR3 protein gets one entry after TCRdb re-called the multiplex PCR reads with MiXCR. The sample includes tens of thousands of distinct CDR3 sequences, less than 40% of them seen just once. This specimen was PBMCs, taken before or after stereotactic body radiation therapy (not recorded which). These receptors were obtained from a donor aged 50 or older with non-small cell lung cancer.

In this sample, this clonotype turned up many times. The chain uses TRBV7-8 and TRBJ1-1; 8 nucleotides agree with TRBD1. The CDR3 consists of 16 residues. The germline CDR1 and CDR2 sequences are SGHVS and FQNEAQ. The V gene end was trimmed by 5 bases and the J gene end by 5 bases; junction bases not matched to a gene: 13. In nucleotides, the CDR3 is TGTGCCAGCAGCGTCATACAGACTACAGGGGGAACTGAAGCTTTCTTT. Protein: CASSVIQTTGGTEAFF.

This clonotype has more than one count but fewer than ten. The CDR3 coding sequence is TGCAGTGCTAGGGGTGGGGGCTTCAAGAATCAGCCCCAGCATTTT. Protein: CSARGGGFKNQPQHF. The chain links TRBV20-1 to TRBJ1-5; TRBD1 might be the D (6 bases). Trimming cost V 3 bases and J 4 bases, with 16 bases left between them. Germline V gene lookup returns CDR1 DFQATT and CDR2 SNEGSKA (reference sequence). This CDR3 comprises 15 residues.

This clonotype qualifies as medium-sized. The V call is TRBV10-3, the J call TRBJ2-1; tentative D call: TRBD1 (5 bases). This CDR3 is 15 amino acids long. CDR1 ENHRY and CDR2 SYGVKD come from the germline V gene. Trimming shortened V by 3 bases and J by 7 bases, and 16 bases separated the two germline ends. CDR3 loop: CAISEEGVFENEQFF. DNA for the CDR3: TGTGCCATCAGTGAAGAAGGGGTCTTTGAAAATGAGCAGTTCTTC.

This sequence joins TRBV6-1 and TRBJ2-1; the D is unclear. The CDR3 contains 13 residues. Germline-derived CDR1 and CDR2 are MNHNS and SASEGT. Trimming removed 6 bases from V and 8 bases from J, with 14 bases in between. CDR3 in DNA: TGTGCCAGCAGCCGAGACCAAGGCGATGAGCAGTTCTTC. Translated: CASSRDQGDEQFF.

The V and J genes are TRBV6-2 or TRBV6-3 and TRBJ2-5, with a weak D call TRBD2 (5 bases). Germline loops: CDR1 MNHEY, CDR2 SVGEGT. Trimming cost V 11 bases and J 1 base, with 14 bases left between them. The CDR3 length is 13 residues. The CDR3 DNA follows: TGTGCCGGTGCGGGTGTGGCCCAAGAGACCCAGTACTTC. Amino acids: CAGAGVAQETQYF.

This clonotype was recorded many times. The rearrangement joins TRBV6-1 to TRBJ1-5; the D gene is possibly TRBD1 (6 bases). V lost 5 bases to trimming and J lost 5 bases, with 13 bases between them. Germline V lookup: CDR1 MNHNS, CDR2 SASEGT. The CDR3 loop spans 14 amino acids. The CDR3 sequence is CASSKGGPYQPQHF. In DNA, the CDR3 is TGTGCCAGCAGTAAGGGGGGGCCTTATCAGCCCCAGCATTTT.

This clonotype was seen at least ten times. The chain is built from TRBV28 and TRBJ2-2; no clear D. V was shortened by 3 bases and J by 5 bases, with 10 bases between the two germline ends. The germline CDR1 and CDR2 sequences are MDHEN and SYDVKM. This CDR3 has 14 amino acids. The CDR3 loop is CASSLGFGTGELFF. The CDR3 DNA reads TGTGCCAGCAGTTTGGGTTTCGGAACCGGGGAGCTGTTTTTT. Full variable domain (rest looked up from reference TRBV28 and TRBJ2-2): DVKVTQSSRYLVKRTGEKVFLECVQDMDHENMFWYRQDPGLGLRLIYFSYDVKMKEKGDIPEGYSVSREKKERFSLILESASTNQTSMYLCASSLGFGTGELFFGEGSRLTVL.

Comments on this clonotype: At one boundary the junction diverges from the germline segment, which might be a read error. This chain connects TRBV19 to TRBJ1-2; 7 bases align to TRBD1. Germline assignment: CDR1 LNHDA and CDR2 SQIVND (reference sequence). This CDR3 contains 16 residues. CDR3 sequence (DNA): TGTGCCAGTAGTATAGTGACAGGGTTTCATCACTATGTCTACACCTTC. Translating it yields CASSIVTGFHHYVYTF.

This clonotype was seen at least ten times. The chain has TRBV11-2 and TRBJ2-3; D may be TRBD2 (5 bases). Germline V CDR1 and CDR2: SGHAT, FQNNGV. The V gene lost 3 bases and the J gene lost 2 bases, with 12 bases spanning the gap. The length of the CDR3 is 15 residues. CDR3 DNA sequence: TGTGCCAGCAGCTTTATAGGCGGGTACACAGATACGCAGTATTTT. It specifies CASSFIGGYTDTQYF.

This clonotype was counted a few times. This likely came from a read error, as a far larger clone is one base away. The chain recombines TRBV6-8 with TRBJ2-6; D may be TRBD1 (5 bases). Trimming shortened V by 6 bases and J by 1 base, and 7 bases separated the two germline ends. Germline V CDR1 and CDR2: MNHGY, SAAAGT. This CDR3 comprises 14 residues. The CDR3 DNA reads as TGTGCCAGCAGCTACAGGTCTGGGGCCAACGTCCTGACTTTC. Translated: CASSYRSGANVLTF.

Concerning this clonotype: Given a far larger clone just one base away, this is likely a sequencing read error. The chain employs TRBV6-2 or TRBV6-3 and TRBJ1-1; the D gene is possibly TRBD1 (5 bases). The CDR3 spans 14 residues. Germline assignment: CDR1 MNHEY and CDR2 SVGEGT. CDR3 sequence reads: CASSYGGTNTETFF. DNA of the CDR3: TGTGCCAGCAGTTACGGGGGAACGAACACTGAAACTTTCTTT.

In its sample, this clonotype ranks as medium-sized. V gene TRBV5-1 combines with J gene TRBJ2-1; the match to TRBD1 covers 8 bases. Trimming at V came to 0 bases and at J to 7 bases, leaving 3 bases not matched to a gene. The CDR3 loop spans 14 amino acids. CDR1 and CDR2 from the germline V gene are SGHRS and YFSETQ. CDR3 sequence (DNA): TGCGCCAGCAGCTTGGCAGGGGGCTCAAATGAGCAGTTCTTC. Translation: CASSLAGGSNEQFF.

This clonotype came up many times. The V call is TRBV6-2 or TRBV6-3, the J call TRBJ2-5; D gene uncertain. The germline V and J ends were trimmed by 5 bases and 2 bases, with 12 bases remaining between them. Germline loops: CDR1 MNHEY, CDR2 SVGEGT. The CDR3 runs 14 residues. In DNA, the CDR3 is TGTGCCAGCAGTACCCTAAGGGAACAAGAGACCCAGTACTTC. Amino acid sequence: CASSTLREQETQYF.

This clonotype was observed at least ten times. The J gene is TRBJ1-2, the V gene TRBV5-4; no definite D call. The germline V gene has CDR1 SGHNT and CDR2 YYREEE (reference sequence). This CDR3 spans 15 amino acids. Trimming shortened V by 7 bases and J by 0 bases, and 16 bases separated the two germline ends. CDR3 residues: CASHSVGRTNYGYTF. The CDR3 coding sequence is TGTGCCAGCCATAGCGTTGGCAGGACTAACTATGGCTACACCTTC.

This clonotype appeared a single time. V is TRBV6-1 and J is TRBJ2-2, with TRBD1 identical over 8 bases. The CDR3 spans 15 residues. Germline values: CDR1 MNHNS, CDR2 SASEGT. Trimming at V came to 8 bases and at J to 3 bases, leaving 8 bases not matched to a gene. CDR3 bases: TGTGCCAGCCAAGAAGAGGACAGGGACACCGGGGAGCTGTTTTTT. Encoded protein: CASQEEDRDTGELFF.